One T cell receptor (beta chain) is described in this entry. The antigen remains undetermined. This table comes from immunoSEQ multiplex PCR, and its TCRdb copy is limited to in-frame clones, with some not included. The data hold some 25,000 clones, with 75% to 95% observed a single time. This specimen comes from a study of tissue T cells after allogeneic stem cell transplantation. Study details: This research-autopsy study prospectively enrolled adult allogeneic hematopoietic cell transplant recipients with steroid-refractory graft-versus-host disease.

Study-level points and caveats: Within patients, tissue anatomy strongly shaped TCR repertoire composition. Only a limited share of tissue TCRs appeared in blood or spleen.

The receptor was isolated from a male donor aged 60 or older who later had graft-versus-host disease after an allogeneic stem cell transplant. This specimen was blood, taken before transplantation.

The CDR3 DNA reads TGTGCCAGCAGCTCCAGGACAGGGGGCTTAGCTTTCTTT. Residues: CASSSRTGGLAFF. The V call is TRBV5-6, the J call TRBJ1-1; 11 nucleotides align to TRBD1. The germline CDR1 and CDR2 sequences are SGHDT and YYEEEE. This CDR3 is 13 amino acids long. The junction had 5 bases not matched to a gene; V was cut back by 3 bases and J by 10 bases.